The clone carrying this T cell receptor beta chain was observed a few times. The antigen remains unidentified. This entry belongs to a study of spatial heterogeneity in lung cancer. In the study overall: The study sequenced follow-up PBMC samples when they were available, at a median of approximately 2 years after resection.

General study findings and limits: Ubiquitous expanded tumor TCRs appeared in blood more at resection than follow-up.

A single record per CDR3 protein comes from TCRdb applying MiXCR to the 5' RACE reads. The repertoire holds 100,000 to 120,000 distinct CDR3 sequences, 9.5% to 14% seen once, with roughly 24% in the top ten. The CDR3 is 15 amino acids. Germline values: CDR1 KGHSH, CDR2 LQKENI. With V trimmed by 5 bases and J by 2 bases, 6 bases remained unmatched. Time point indicated: blood at routine non-recurrence follow-up after resection. The input material, whole RNA from tumor, nontumor lung or frozen PBMC, was sequenced unsorted. This chain connects TRBV18 to TRBJ2-3, with 8 bases aligning to TRBD1. The receptor was derived from a female donor with early-stage non-small cell lung cancer. The specimen was PBMCs, collected at follow-up. DNA of the CDR3: TGTGCCAGCTCAGCTGGACAGGGAGACACAGATACGCAGTATTTT. Protein product: CASSAGQGDTDTQYF.